This T cell receptor beta chain comes out of a study of human T cells and chemical hapten exposure. Study at large: Mostly female, the patients presented with alopecia areata, totalis or universalis. Slight differences in pooled library volume were the main source of varying TCR yields across samples.

As to time point: patch test 1, 2 weeks after DPC sensitization. Treatment described: therapeutic diphenylcyclopropenone sensitization with weekly scalp DPC. Investigators collected blood before applying each patch test. This clonotype has only a few counts. MiXCR was run by TCRdb on the RACE reads, yielding one entry per CDR3 protein. In the table there are fewer than 100,000 distinct CDR3 sequences, under 15% of which are singletons. The starting material was whole blood, obtained in connection with sensitization to the hapten diphenylcyclopropenone (DPC). This TCR derives from a woman aged 35 to 49 with alopecia areata. Some clones in this sample may be carry-over from other donors' samples.

CDR3 nucleotide sequence: TGTGCCAGTAGTCCCCAAGGACAGGGTAGCAATCAGCCCCAGCATTTT. Translated: CASSPQGQGSNQPQHF. The rearrangement links TRBV19 to TRBJ1-5, with 8 bases identical to TRBD1. CDR3 size: 16 residues. V lost 5 bases and J lost 0; bases outside the gene matches: 6. The V gene's germline CDR1 is LNHDA and CDR2 SQIVND (reference sequence).